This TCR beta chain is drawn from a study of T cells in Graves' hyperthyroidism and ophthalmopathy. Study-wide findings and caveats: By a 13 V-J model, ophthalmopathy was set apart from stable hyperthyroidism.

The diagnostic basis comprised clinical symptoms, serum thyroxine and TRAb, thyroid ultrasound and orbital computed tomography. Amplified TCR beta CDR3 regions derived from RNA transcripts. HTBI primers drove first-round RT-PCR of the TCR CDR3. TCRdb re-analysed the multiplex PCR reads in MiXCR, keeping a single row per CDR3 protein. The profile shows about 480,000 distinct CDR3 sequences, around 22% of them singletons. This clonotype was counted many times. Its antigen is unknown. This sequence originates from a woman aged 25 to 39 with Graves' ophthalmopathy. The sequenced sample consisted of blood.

CDR3 DNA: TGTGCCAGCAGTTTATGGTCCCTCAGGGGGAACACTGAAGCTTTCTTT. Translated, it gives CASSLWSLRGNTEAFF. The chain joins TRBV28 to TRBJ1-1; D is perhaps TRBD1 (6 bases). Per the germline V gene, CDR1 is MDHEN and CDR2 is SYDVKM. V lost 0 bases and J 1 base, leaving 12 bases between the germline ends. This CDR3 spans 16 amino acids.